This T cell receptor (beta chain) was obtained from a study of vaccination effects on CD4 cells after COVID-19. Study-level results: Clonal contraction was marked in infection- and vaccine-induced clones late after vaccination. Missing from the study were early post-infection timepoints, and its convalescent patients were few.

Libraries were prepared by immunoSEQ multiplex PCR; TCRdb keeps only in-frame clonotypes and omits some of them. The table has 55,000 to 80,000 clones, roughly 72% seen once; the top ten hold roughly 4%. In regard to this clone: The antigen is unknown.

With the ViraFEST assay, the study expanded antigen-specific CD4+ T cells using viral peptide pools, then sequenced them. Isolating CD4+ T cells followed less than 11 days of culture. The healthy vaccine recipients, who had no prior SARS-CoV-2 infection, showed negative nucleocapsid antibodies. The culture medium for a few million PBMC per well included roughly 10 IU/ml IL-2 and around 10 ug/ml peptides. The clonotype originates from a human donor who received a COVID-19 vaccine. The sequences come from CD4+ T cells from PBMCs cultured with HCoV-OC43 spike peptides, collected before COVID-19 vaccination. Subset meaning: HCoV-OC43 spike overlapping peptide pool stimulation.

This CDR3 reads CASSQTGTGQGNTEAFF. The CDR3 region has the DNA TGCGCCAGCAGCCAAACAGGAACGGGACAGGGGAACACTGAAGCTTTCTTT. The rearrangement joins TRBV4-1 to TRBJ1-1; 9 nucleotides match TRBD1. The J segment lost 1 base and the V segment lost 2 bases, leaving 8 bases of the junction unmatched. Germline V gene sequence: CDR1 MGHRA, CDR2 YSYEKL. The CDR3 is 17 amino acids.